This passage covers 25 T cell receptor beta chains from one sample sequenced in a study of T cell clonality in common variable immunodeficiency. Measured with immunoSEQ multiplex PCR; TCRdb has only the in-frame clones, and not every one. Observed in the sample are roughly 58,000 clones, none of them singletons. Sequencing was carried out using peripheral blood mononuclear cells. These receptors were taken from a person between 18 and 75 years old in good health.

This clone was counted at least ten times. The missing CDR3 end, 3 residues past where the read stops, is filled in from the germline J gene. The rearrangement links TRBV5-1 to TRBJ2-7, with TRBD1 identical over 7 bases. The junction had 9 bases not matched to a gene; V was cut back by 4 bases and J by 5 bases. Germline V gene lookup returns CDR1 SGHRS and CDR2 YFSETQ. This CDR3 is 14 amino acids long. CDR3 amino acids: CASSRQGQRHEQYF. CDR3 DNA (partial): TGCGCCAGCAGCCGACAGGGTCAACGGCACGAG.

This clone occurred many times. The read ends 3 residues early relative to the CDR3; the germline J gene fills the gap. The V gene is TRBV30, the J gene TRBJ1-1; weak D call: TRBD1 (6 bases). CDR3 size: 12 residues. The V end lost 4 bases, the J end lost 4 bases, and 10 bases lay between the germline ends. Germline CDR1 GTSNPN, CDR2 SVGIG (reference sequence). Partial CDR3 DNA: TGTGCCTGGATGAGGGGGGGCACTGAA. This gives the protein CAWMRGGTE. The CDR3 as a whole reads CAWMRGGTEAFF.

At least ten counts were recorded for this clone. The CDR3 end lies 3 residues beyond the end of the read and is filled in from the germline J gene. This chain joins TRBV6-4 and TRBJ2-1; 10 bases are shared with TRBD2. Germline CDR1 reads MRHNA; CDR2 reads SNTAGT. This CDR3 comprises 15 residues. J was trimmed by 3 bases and V by 5 bases; bases with no gene match: 4. This CDR3 reads CASSQLAGNYNEQFF. The part of the CDR3 DNA that was read is TGTGCCAGCAGTCAACTAGCGGGAAACTACAATGAG.

A few counts support this clone. The CDR3 end is not reached by the read, which stops 3 residues before it; the germline J gene fills it in. The V gene is TRBV19, the J gene TRBJ1-2; tentative D call: TRBD1 (6 bases). The germline CDR1 and CDR2 sequences are LNHDA and SQIVND (reference sequence). The CDR3 is 12 amino acids. CDR3 DNA (partial): TGTGCCAGTAGTATTACAGGGACCGGC. This sequence encodes CASSITGTG. The full CDR3 reads CASSITGTGYTF.

About this clone: The sequence runs out 3 residues before the end of the CDR3; the remainder is reconstructed from the germline J gene. This chain connects TRBV20-1 to TRBJ2-7, with D maybe TRBD2 (5 bases). V shed 4 bases and J shed 5 bases, with 15 bases lying between them. Germline V gene data show CDR1 as DFQATT and CDR2 as SNEGSKA (reference sequence). The CDR3 spans 13 residues. The CDR3 here is CSATSPTRNEQYF. The sequenced part of the CDR3 DNA is TGCAGTGCTACCAGCCCCACTAGGAACGAG.

As concerns this clone: Coverage ceases 3 residues before the CDR3 finishes, and the germline J gene fills in the end. The V call is TRBV7-2, the J call TRBJ2-1; D unclear. V lost 3 bases and J lost 7, with 4 bases in between. The CDR3 contains 11 residues. Germline CDR1 is SGHTA and CDR2 is FQGNSA. The covered CDR3 bases are TGTGCCAGCAGCTTCGTGAATGAG. Encoded protein: CASSFVNE. The full-length CDR3 reads as CASSFVNEQFF.

This clone was seen many times. The read is 3 residues too short to cover the CDR3 end, so that end is filled in from the germline J gene. This sequence joins TRBV20-1 and TRBJ2-1; D is ambiguous. The CDR3 contains 13 residues. Trimming removed 1 base from V and 1 base from J, with 5 bases in between. Germline lookup yields CDR1 DFQATT and CDR2 SNEGSKA (reference sequence). CDR3 DNA, as far as it was read: TGCAGTGCTAGAGCAGGATCCTACAATGAG. Its protein product is CSARAGSYNE. The CDR3 reads in full as CSARAGSYNEQFF.

This clone was observed many times. From the germline J gene comes the end of the CDR3, since the read stops 3 residues before it. The gene calls are TRBV5-1 and TRBJ1-5, with 9 bases identical to TRBD1. In germline, CDR1 is SGHRS, CDR2 YFSETQ. Losses at the gene ends were 3 bases for V and 4 bases for J; bases not matched to a gene: 5. This CDR3 has 15 amino acids. CDR3 DNA (partial): TGCGCCAGCAGCTATGGACAGGGGATAAATCAGCCC. It encodes CASSYGQGINQP. The whole CDR3 protein is CASSYGQGINQPQHF.

This clone was seen at least ten times. The read gets to within 3 residues of the CDR3 end, and the germline J gene fills in the rest. The chain carries TRBV20-1 and TRBJ1-1, with 9 bases identical to TRBD1. CDR1 is DFQATT and CDR2 is SNEGSKA in the germline V gene (reference sequence). This CDR3 region has 15 residues. CDR3 protein: CSAAQGAVMNTEAFF. The DNA read from the CDR3 is TGCAGCGCGGCACAGGGGGCCGTAATGAACACTGAA.

On this clone itself: The read terminates 3 residues before the CDR3 end, so the remaining end is supplied by the germline J gene. The V call is TRBV7-9, the J call TRBJ2-7, with D perhaps being TRBD1 or TRBD2 (5 bases each). This CDR3 is 14 amino acids long. The ends were cut back, 1 base at V and 1 base at J, with 8 bases in the middle. The germline V gene encodes CDR1 SEHNR and CDR2 FQNEAQ (reference sequence). The CDR3 bases that were read are TGTGCCAGCAGCTTAGAAGGGGAGTCCTACGAG. Its protein product is CASSLEGESYE. The full-length CDR3 reads as CASSLEGESYEQYF. Supplemented by reference TRBV7-9 and TRBJ2-7, the full variable domain reads DTGVSQNPRHKITKRGQNVTFRCDPISEHNRLYWYRQTLGQGPEFLTYFQNEAQLEKSRLLSDRFSAERPKGSFSTLEIQRTEQGDSAMYLCASSLEGESYEQYFGPGTRLTVT.

This clone was picked up many times. The observed sequence ends 3 residues before the CDR3 terminus, with the missing tail filled in from the germline J gene. This chain links TRBV12-3 or TRBV12-4 with TRBJ2-7; 7 bases are a match to TRBD1. The CDR3 contains 14 residues. V trimming: 3 bases; J trimming: 5 bases; junction bases outside the gene matches: 7. Here the CDR3 reads CASSFYRGSDEQYF. The sequenced CDR3 bases are TGTGCCAGCAGTTTCTACAGGGGCTCTGACGAG.

The table lists this clone with a few counts. The read is 3 residues too short to cover the CDR3 end, so that end is filled in from the germline J gene. The chain carries TRBV20-1 and TRBJ2-1, with TRBD2 identical over 10 bases. Losses at the gene ends were 4 bases for V and 3 bases for J; bases not matched to a gene: 6. CDR3 length: 15 amino acids. In germline, CDR1 is DFQATT, CDR2 SNEGSKA (reference sequence). The CDR3 protein is CSAILLAGDYNEQFF. The part of the CDR3 DNA that was read is TGCAGTGCTATCCTTCTAGCGGGAGACTACAATGAG.

This clone was recorded many times. Here the CDR3 reads CASSQAGGFYEQYF. CDR3 bases read: TGCGCCAGCAGCCAAGCGGGGGGGTTCTACGAG. The chain has TRBV4-1 and TRBJ2-7, with 8 bases aligning to TRBD2. The read stops 3 residues short of the end of the CDR3; the missing end is completed from the germline J gene. The CDR3 sequence is 14 residues long. CDR1 MGHRA and CDR2 YSYEKL come from the germline V gene. V shed 1 base, J shed 3 bases, and the junction held 2 bases outside the gene matches.

This clone was detected ten times or more. The read ends 3 residues shy of where the CDR3 ends; the end is completed using the germline J gene. V and J are TRBV5-1 and TRBJ2-3; tentative D call: TRBD1 (5 bases). V lost 3 bases to trimming and J lost 2 bases, with 13 bases between them. The CDR3 is 15 residues long. Germline V lookup: CDR1 SGHRS, CDR2 YFSETQ. CDR3 DNA, as far as it was read: TGCGCCAGCAGCTCCAGGGCCCCCTCCACAGATACG. Its translation is CASSSRAPSTDT. The complete CDR3 sequence is CASSSRAPSTDTQYF.

This clone was picked up many times. The read is 3 residues too short to cover the CDR3 end, so that end is filled in from the germline J gene. This sequence joins TRBV6-1 and TRBJ2-7; 7 nucleotides align to TRBD1. The CDR3 sequence is 14 residues long. Germline CDR1 is MNHNS and CDR2 is SASEGT. The V and J ends lost 4 bases and 3 bases, in that order; junction bases with no gene match: 6. The CDR3 loop reads CASSGRQGGYEQYF. CDR3 bases read: TGTGCCAGCAGTGGACGACAGGGTGGCTACGAG.

This clone has at least ten counts. Partial CDR3 DNA: TGCGCCAGCAGGGATCCCGGGGATTACAATGAG. It specifies CASRDPGDYNE. The full CDR3 protein reads CASRDPGDYNEQFF. The chain joins TRBV5-1 to TRBJ2-1; D is perhaps TRBD2 (5 bases). Read coverage stops 3 residues before the CDR3 terminus; the germline J gene supplies the remainder. Trimming removed 5 bases at V and 4 bases at J, with 13 bases between. Germline V gene data show CDR1 as SGHRS and CDR2 as YFSETQ. The CDR3 has 14 amino acids.

This clone was picked up many times. Sequencing ends 3 residues short of the CDR3 end; the germline J gene provides the rest. This rearrangement joins TRBV19 to TRBJ1-5, with D perhaps TRBD1 (5 bases). Germline V gene sequence: CDR1 LNHDA, CDR2 SQIVND (reference sequence). This CDR3 region has 13 residues. Trimming stripped 3 bases from V and 6 bases from J, with 9 bases between. CDR3 amino acids: CASSIPGPQPQHF. The CDR3 DNA, read in part, is TGTGCCAGTAGTATCCCAGGGCCTCAGCCC.

This clone was observed many times. The read ends 3 residues shy of where the CDR3 ends; the end is completed using the germline J gene. This chain connects TRBV20-1 to TRBJ2-1, with TRBD2 matching 8 bases. This CDR3 has 15 residues. Unmatched junction bases numbered 8, after V lost 4 bases and J lost 3 bases. Germline CDR1 DFQATT, CDR2 SNEGSKA (reference sequence). The CDR3 bases that were read are TGCAGTGCTAAAAAAATAGCGGGGATCTACAATGAG. Amino acids: CSAKKIAGIYNE. The entire CDR3 sequence reads CSAKKIAGIYNEQFF.

This clone was counted between two and nine times. The read halts 3 residues ahead of the CDR3 end, with the missing end drawn from the germline J gene. V is TRBV7-9 and J is TRBJ2-3; 10 nucleotides match TRBD2. The length of the CDR3 is 14 residues. Germline V gene data show CDR1 as SEHNR and CDR2 as FQNEAQ (reference sequence). CDR3 DNA (partial): TGTGCGCCAGCGGGAGGGCCGGGCACAGATACG. Protein sequence: CAPAGGPGTDT. The whole CDR3 reads CAPAGGPGTDTQYF. The full variable domain, its missing parts supplied by reference TRBV7-9 and TRBJ2-3, is DTGVSQNPRHKITKRGQNVTFRCDPISEHNRLYWYRQTLGQGPEFLTYFQNEAQLEKSRLLSDRFSAERPKGSFSTLEIQRTEQGDSAMYLCAPAGGPGTDTQYFGPGTRLTVL.

This clone was picked up many times. The sequenced fragment ends 3 residues before the CDR3 boundary, so the rest is inferred from the germline J gene. The gene calls are TRBV7-9 and TRBJ1-2; the D is unclear. The V gene lost 0 bases and the J gene lost 7 bases, with 12 bases spanning the gap. The germline V gene encodes CDR1 SEHNR and CDR2 FQNEAQ (reference sequence). The CDR3 has 14 amino acids. The sequenced part of the CDR3 DNA is TGTGCCAGCAGCTTAGCCGACGCGCGGAGTGGC. Amino acid sequence: CASSLADARSG. The entire CDR3 protein reads CASSLADARSGYTF. Filled out from reference TRBV7-9 and TRBJ1-2, the complete variable domain reads DTGVSQNPRHKITKRGQNVTFRCDPISEHNRLYWYRQTLGQGPEFLTYFQNEAQLEKSRLLSDRFSAERPKGSFSTLEIQRTEQGDSAMYLCASSLADARSGYTFGSGTRLTVV.

This clone was observed at least ten times. The CDR3 is cut off 3 residues early in the read; its end comes from the germline J gene. The genes are TRBV5-1 and TRBJ2-1; 7 bases fit TRBD1. Germline values: CDR1 SGHRS, CDR2 YFSETQ. Trimming took 4 bases from V and 5 from J; bases not matched to a gene: 3. The CDR3 has 13 amino acids. CDR3 DNA (partial): TGCGCCAGCAGCCGGGACAGAAACAATGAG. It encodes CASSRDRNNE. The full CDR3 is CASSRDRNNEQFF.

With regard to this clone: The read ends 3 residues early relative to the CDR3; the germline J gene fills the gap. This chain uses TRBV7-2 with TRBJ2-7; D might be TRBD2 (6 bases). V lost 1 base and J lost 6, with 7 bases in between. The germline gives CDR1 SGHTA, CDR2 FQGNSA. This CDR3 comprises 12 residues. The CDR3 is CASSLVTSEQYF. CDR3 bases read: TGTGCCAGCAGCTTAGTGACTAGCGAG.

This clone was recorded at least ten times. The CDR3 is cut off 3 residues early in the read; its end comes from the germline J gene. The chain joins TRBV15 to TRBJ2-1, with 10 bases fitting TRBD2. CDR1 and CDR2 from the germline V gene are LNHNV and YYDKDF (reference sequence). V lost 0 bases to trimming and J lost 7 bases; unmatched junction nucleotides: 15. This CDR3 is built from 19 residues. CDR3 sequence: CATSRDPPSLAGVFNEQFF. CDR3 DNA (partial): TGTGCCACCAGCAGAGATCCCCCGAGCCTAGCGGGAGTCTTTAATGAG.

Ten or more counts support this clone. The read ends 3 residues shy of where the CDR3 ends; the end is completed using the germline J gene. V and J are TRBV5-1 and TRBJ2-3; 7 bases fit TRBD1. V trimming: 4 bases; J trimming: 0 bases; junction bases outside the gene matches: 2. The CDR3 length is 14 residues. Germline CDR1 is SGHRS and CDR2 is YFSETQ. The sequenced part of the CDR3 DNA is TGCGCCAGCAGCCAGACAGGGAGCACAGATACG. Amino acid sequence: CASSQTGSTDT. The full CDR3 protein reads CASSQTGSTDTQYF.

This clone has a count of ten or more. Other DNA sequences in the same sample also yield this CDR3. The CDR3 region is CASSFGLAWGEQFF. The CDR3 bases that were read are TGTGCCAGCAGCTTCGGACTAGCGTGGGGTGAG. The rearrangement uses TRBV7-2 and TRBJ2-1, with TRBD2 matching 9 bases. The CDR3 end falls 3 residues outside the read, so it is completed with the germline J gene. Germline lookup yields CDR1 SGHTA and CDR2 FQGNSA. CDR3 length: 14 residues. The trim removed 3 bases at V and 9 bases at J, leaving 6 bases unmatched.